The 2 T cell receptor beta chains listed next were all sequenced from one sample in a study of shared clonotypes between healthy human individuals. CD8 cells classed as naive were CD45RO-negative and positively selected for CCR7, excluding terminally differentiated effector memory CD45RA+ cells. The protocol was immunoSEQ multiplex PCR, while the TCRdb copy is restricted to in-frame clones and leaves out a portion. In the table there are over 2 million clones, about 95% of which are singletons. Sample: naive CD8+ T cells sorted from blood. The receptors stem from a man aged 18-30 years in good health.

This clone was found once. Additional DNA sequences in this sample encode the identical CDR3. The rearrangement links TRBV4-1 to TRBJ2-7; no clear D gene. CDR1 MGHRA and CDR2 YSYEKL come from the germline V gene. The CDR3 runs 13 residues. Trimming stripped 0 bases from V and 2 bases from J, with 5 bases between. CDR3 amino acids: CASSQDGTYEQYF. The CDR3 DNA follows: TGCGCCAGCAGCCAAGATGGGACCTACGAGCAGTACTTC.

The chain is built from TRBV5-4 and TRBJ2-7, with 8 bases matching TRBD1. The CDR3 is made up of 12 amino acids. Germline V gene sequence: CDR1 SGHNT, CDR2 YYREEE (reference sequence). The V gene end was trimmed by 4 bases and the J gene end by 6 bases; junction bases not matched to a gene: 3. The CDR3: CASSPGGSEQYF. DNA of the CDR3: TGTGCCAGCAGCCCAGGGGGCTCCGAGCAGTACTTC.